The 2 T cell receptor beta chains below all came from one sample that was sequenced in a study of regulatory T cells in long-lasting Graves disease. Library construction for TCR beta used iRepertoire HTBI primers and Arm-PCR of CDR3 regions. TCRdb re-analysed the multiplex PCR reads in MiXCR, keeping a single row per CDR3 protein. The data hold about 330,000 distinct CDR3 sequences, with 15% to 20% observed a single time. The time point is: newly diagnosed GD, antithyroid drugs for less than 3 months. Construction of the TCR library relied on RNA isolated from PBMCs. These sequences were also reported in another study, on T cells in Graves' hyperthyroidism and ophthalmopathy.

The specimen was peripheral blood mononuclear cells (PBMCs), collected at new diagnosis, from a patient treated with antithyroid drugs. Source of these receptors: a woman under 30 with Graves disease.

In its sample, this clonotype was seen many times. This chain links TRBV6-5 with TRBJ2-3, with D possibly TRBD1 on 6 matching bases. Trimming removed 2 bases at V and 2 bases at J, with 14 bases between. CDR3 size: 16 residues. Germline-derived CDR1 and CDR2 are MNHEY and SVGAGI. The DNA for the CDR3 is TGTGCCAGCAGTTACGCCAGTACAGGGCTCACAGATACGCAGTATTTT. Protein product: CASSYASTGLTDTQYF.

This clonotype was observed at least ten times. CDR3 amino acids: CASSLRGSPEAFF. The CDR3 bases are TGTGCCAGCAGCTTACGGGGGAGCCCTGAAGCTTTCTTT. The chain employs TRBV11-3 and TRBJ1-1, with TRBD1 as a possible D gene (5 bases). In germline, CDR1 is SGHNT, CDR2 YENEEA. The CDR3 has 13 amino acids. Trimming shortened V by 2 bases and J by 6 bases, and 10 bases separated the two germline ends. The full variable domain, its missing parts supplied by reference TRBV11-3 and TRBJ1-1, is EAGVVQSPRYKIIEKKQPVAFWCNPISGHNTLYWYLQNLGQGPELLIRYENEEAVDDSQLPKDRFSAERLKGVDSTLKIQPAELGDSAVYLCASSLRGSPEAFFGQGTRLTVV.